This TCR beta chain derives from a study of CD8 T cells in Susac syndrome. CD8+ and CD4+ T cells from blood underwent TCR beta sequencing, which was carried out in a high-throughput format. Controls were healthy donors chosen to match patients in age and sex. V gave up 2 bases and J gave up 5 bases; unmatched junction bases: 6. This CDR3 has 14 amino acids. Germline V gene lookup returns CDR1 DFQATT and CDR2 SNEGSKA (reference sequence). Random hexamers were used to reverse transcribe an amount of roughly 0.45 to 1 ug RNA. Each CDR3 protein is one row after TCRdb ran MiXCR on the immunoSEQ multiplex PCR reads. The sample holds 150,000 or so distinct CDR3 sequences, around 95% seen once.

The receptor comes from a human donor in good health. Sequenced: CD4+ T cells from PBMCs. The rearrangement uses TRBV20-1 and TRBJ2-5, with TRBD2 identical over 9 bases. DNA of the CDR3: TGCAGTGCTAGAAATGCGCGGGGGGGGGAGACCCAGTACTTC. This sequence encodes CSARNARGGETQYF.